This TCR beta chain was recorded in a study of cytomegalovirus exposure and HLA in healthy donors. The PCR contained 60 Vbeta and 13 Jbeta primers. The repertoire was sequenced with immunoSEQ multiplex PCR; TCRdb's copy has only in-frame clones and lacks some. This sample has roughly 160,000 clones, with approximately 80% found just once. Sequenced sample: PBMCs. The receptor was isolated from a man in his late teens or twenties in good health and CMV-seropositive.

CDR3 sequence reads: CASSLNSGERTEAFF. CDR3 in DNA: TGTGCCAGCAGCTTAAACTCGGGTGAAAGGACTGAAGCTTTCTTT. The chain carries TRBV7-2 and TRBJ1-1, with unresolved D. Between the trimmed V and J ends, which lost 2 bases and 5 bases, there was a span of 15 bases. Germline CDR1 and CDR2: SGHTA and FQGNSA. There are 15 residues in the CDR3.